One sample yielded the 29 T cell receptor beta chains listed below, sequenced in a study of shared clonotypes between healthy human individuals. Profiled with immunoSEQ multiplex PCR; TCRdb holds only in-frame clones, not every one. The profile shows roughly 700,000 clones, roughly 91% of them singletons. The sample comprised memory CD8+ T cells from PBMCs. Subset reported: CD45RO+ cells pooled with CCR7-negative TemRA cells. These receptors all come from a man aged 18 to 29 in good health. Some clones in this sample may be carry-over from other donors' samples.

This chain connects TRBV5-8 to TRBJ2-1; D unclear. CDR1 SGHTS and CDR2 YDEGEE come from the germline V gene. The CDR3 is 12 amino acids. Trimming pared 5 bases from V and 5 bases from J, leaving 8 bases between. CDR3 sequence: CASRTRDNEQFF. The CDR3 DNA sequence: TGTGCCAGCAGAACCAGAGACAATGAGCAGTTCTTC.

This chain connects TRBV11-2 to TRBJ2-2; a possible D gene is TRBD1 (6 bases). This CDR3 has 15 residues. Germline assignment: CDR1 SGHAT and CDR2 FQNNGV. The V and J ends lost 1 base and 1 base respectively, with 7 bases between them. CDR3 region: CASSLGTENTGELFF. CDR3 DNA sequence: TGTGCCAGCAGCTTAGGGACAGAGAACACCGGGGAGCTGTTTTTT.

The rearrangement links TRBV7-9 to TRBJ2-2; D perhaps matches TRBD2 (6 bases). This CDR3 contains 15 residues. CDR1 is SEHNR, CDR2 FQNEAQ, per germline (reference sequence). The V and J ends lost 6 bases and 2 bases respectively, with 13 bases between them. CDR3: CASSSGRGNTGELFF. In DNA, the CDR3 is TGTGCCAGCAGTTCGGGGCGGGGTAACACCGGGGAGCTGTTTTTT.

As regards this clone: One end of the junction is discordant with germline, which a read error may explain. V is TRBV5-1 and J is TRBJ2-7, with no clear D. CDR1 is SGHRS and CDR2 is YFSETQ in the germline V gene. CDR3 length: 15 amino acids. CDR3 loop: CASSPHSSATYERYF. The DNA of the CDR3 is TGCGCCAGCAGCCCACACTCCAGCGCTACCTACGAGCGGTACTTC.

This chain uses TRBV29-1 with TRBJ2-3; D is possibly TRBD2 (6 bases). V was cut by 0 bases and J by 0 bases, with 7 bases left in between. The CDR3 loop spans 14 amino acids. Per the germline V gene, CDR1 is SQVTM and CDR2 is ANQGSEA. This CDR3 reads CSVEDRGSTDTQYF. CDR3 bases: TGCAGCGTTGAAGATCGGGGGAGCACAGATACGCAGTATTTT.

V is TRBV27 and J is TRBJ2-7; 9 nucleotides line up with TRBD1. Losses at the gene ends were 0 bases for V and 4 bases for J; bases not matched to a gene: 7. Per germline, CDR1 MNHEY and CDR2 SMNVEV (reference sequence). The CDR3 sequence is 16 residues long. Here the CDR3 reads CASSLSEQGAIYEQYF. CDR3 nucleotide sequence: TGTGCCAGCAGTTTATCGGAACAGGGGGCAATTTACGAGCAGTACTTC.

The gene calls are TRBV6-5 and TRBJ2-3; D ambiguous. Germline-derived CDR1 and CDR2 are MNHEY and SVGAGI. This CDR3 region has 15 residues. Trimming shortened V by 0 bases and J by 1 base, and 8 bases separated the two germline ends. For the CDR3, the DNA is TGTGCCAGCAGTTACTCGCTGTTCGGCACAGATACGCAGTATTTT. This translates into CASSYSLFGTDTQYF.

The chain links TRBV9 to TRBJ1-5, with D possibly being TRBD1 (6 bases). The CDR3 length is 14 residues. Trimming cost V 4 bases and J 6 bases, with 14 bases left between them. Germline V lookup: CDR1 SGDLS, CDR2 YYNGEE. CDR3 in DNA: TGTGCCAGCAGCCCAACAGGGCTCGGTCAGCCCCAGCATTTT. It encodes CASSPTGLGQPQHF.

V gene TRBV7-2 combines with J gene TRBJ2-5, with D unclear. CDR3 length: 14 amino acids. The germline V gene has CDR1 SGHTA and CDR2 FQGNSA. The ends were cut back, 4 bases at V and 0 bases at J, with 9 bases in the middle. The CDR3 protein is CASSSRRDQETQYF. CDR3 nucleotide sequence: TGTGCCAGCAGCTCAAGAAGGGACCAAGAGACCCAGTACTTC.

The chain employs TRBV27 and TRBJ2-7; 10 bases map to TRBD2. CDR1 is MNHEY and CDR2 is SMNVEV in the germline V gene (reference sequence). Germline trimming cut 10 bases from V and 4 bases from J; bases unmatched to any gene: 13. The CDR3 totals 15 residues. In DNA form, the CDR3 reads TGTGCCACCGCTACAACCGAGCGGGAGGGTTACGAGCAGTACTTC. This codes for CATATTEREGYEQYF.

The chain links TRBV7-6 to TRBJ2-5; no clear D gene. Germline V lookup: CDR1 SGHVS, CDR2 FNYEAQ. The ends were cut back, 1 base at V and 7 bases at J, with 16 bases in the middle. CDR3 size: 15 residues. CDR3 DNA: TGTGCCAGCAGCTTAGTTCAGTCCAAGGAAAGGACCCAGTACTTC. Protein: CASSLVQSKERTQYF.

The genes are TRBV19 and TRBJ1-2; D is unclear. The V gene lost 7 bases and the J gene lost 4 bases, with 13 bases spanning the gap. Germline V gene data show CDR1 as LNHDA and CDR2 as SQIVND (reference sequence). The CDR3 consists of 13 residues. DNA of the CDR3: TGTGCCAGTAAGGACCCCTTGGCCTATGGCTACACCTTC. This translates into CASKDPLAYGYTF. The variable domain in full, with the rest retrieved from reference TRBV19 and TRBJ1-2, is DGGITQSPKYLFRKEGQNVTLSCEQNLNHDAMYWYRQDPGQGLRLIYYSQIVNDFQKGDIAEGYSVSREKKESFPLTVTSAQKNPTAFYLCASKDPLAYGYTFGSGTRLTVV.

This clone was counted only a few times. This sequence joins TRBV5-4 and TRBJ1-1; D gene ambiguous. The CDR3 spans 15 residues. Germline values: CDR1 SGHNT, CDR2 YYREEE (reference sequence). V dropped 0 bases and J dropped 4 bases, with 13 bases sitting between them. CDR3 sequence reads: CASSLDWSLGTEAFF. The CDR3 bases are TGTGCCAGCAGCTTGGATTGGTCCCTGGGCACTGAAGCTTTCTTT.

In DNA form, the CDR3 reads TGTGCCAGCAGCTTAGTGGAACAGGGACCTAACTATGGCTACACCTTC. The encoded protein is CASSLVEQGPNYGYTF. The V and J genes are TRBV7-9 and TRBJ1-2, with D possibly matching TRBD1 (6 bases). V was shortened by 1 base and J by 0 bases, with 12 bases between the two germline ends. This CDR3 is 16 amino acids long. Germline CDR1 is SEHNR and CDR2 is FQNEAQ (reference sequence).

The rearrangement joins TRBV10-3 to TRBJ2-1; either TRBD1 or TRBD2 may supply D (5 bases each). Germline V lookup: CDR1 ENHRY, CDR2 SYGVKD. The CDR3 loop spans 13 amino acids. Trimming took off 0 bases at V and 9 bases at J, with 9 bases between the two ends. This CDR3 reads CAISESGVIEQFF. DNA of the CDR3: TGTGCCATCAGTGAGTCGGGGGTGATTGAGCAGTTCTTC.

CDR3 loop: CASSHQGLAGVGSDNEQFF. The CDR3 bases are TGTGCCAGCAGTCACCAAGGGCTAGCGGGAGTGGGGTCGGACAATGAGCAGTTCTTC. The chain combines TRBV6-4 with TRBJ2-1; TRBD2 aligns across 10 bases. Trimming at V came to 5 bases and at J to 5 bases, leaving 18 bases not matched to a gene. The germline V gene encodes CDR1 MRHNA and CDR2 SNTAGT. The CDR3 covers 19 residues.

This clone was picked up one time. The J gene is TRBJ2-3, the V gene TRBV4-1; TRBD2 agrees at 9 bases. Germline V gene lookup returns CDR1 MGHRA and CDR2 YSYEKL. There are 18 residues in the CDR3. The trim removed 6 bases at V and 0 bases at J, leaving 13 bases unmatched. CDR3 sequence reads: CASRRLADAQSSTDTQYF. CDR3 DNA sequence: TGCGCCAGCAGGCGACTAGCGGACGCCCAATCTAGCACAGATACGCAGTATTTT.

The chain carries TRBV6-6 and TRBJ2-3, with D tentatively TRBD1 or TRBD2 (5 bases each). CDR3 size: 15 residues. Germline loops: CDR1 MNHNY, CDR2 SVGAGI (reference sequence). With 0 bases removed from V and 1 base from J, the gap between germline ends came to 8 bases. In DNA form, the CDR3 reads TGTGCCAGCAGTTACTCGGGGGACGGCACAGATACGCAGTATTTT. Amino acid sequence: CASSYSGDGTDTQYF.

The rearrangement links TRBV6-1 to TRBJ1-5; 7 positions match TRBD1. The V segment lost 0 bases and the J segment 4 bases; nucleotides outside the gene matches: 3. The CDR3 totals 15 residues. Germline V gives CDR1 MNHNS, CDR2 SASEGT. DNA for the CDR3: TGTGCCAGCAGTGAAGCCAGGGGGGATAATCAGCCCCAGCATTTT. Residues: CASSEARGDNQPQHF.

This chain's CDR3 is CASSQRKTGGEQPQHF. CDR3 nucleotides: TGTGCCAGCAGCCAACGTAAGACAGGGGGCGAACAGCCCCAGCATTTT. The V and J genes are TRBV4-2 and TRBJ1-5; 10 bases match TRBD1. Trimming cost V 2 bases and J 7 bases; bases outside gene matches: 8. The CDR3 consists of 16 residues. Germline V gives CDR1 LGHNA, CDR2 YNFKEQ.

V gene TRBV4-3 combines with J gene TRBJ1-1; no clear D. CDR1 and CDR2 from the germline V gene are LGHNA and YSLEER. The CDR3 runs 13 residues. V was cut by 3 bases and J by 5 bases, with 10 bases left in between. The CDR3: CASSQAAGTEAFF. The CDR3 nucleotides are TGCGCCAGCAGCCAGGCCGCAGGAACTGAAGCTTTCTTT.

The chain is built from TRBV27 and TRBJ1-5, with D perhaps TRBD1 (6 bases). The CDR3 length is 15 residues. The V gene lost 5 bases and the J gene lost 3 bases, with 14 bases spanning the gap. Germline V gene data show CDR1 as MNHEY and CDR2 as SMNVEV (reference sequence). CDR3 loop: CASSGDRTANQPQHF. The DNA of the CDR3 is TGTGCCAGCAGTGGGGATAGGACAGCCAATCAGCCCCAGCATTTT.

CDR3 region: CASTITSGGGAFF. The DNA of the CDR3 is TGTGCCAGTACCATCACCTCAGGGGGGGGAGCTTTCTTT. The chain recombines TRBV19 with TRBJ1-1; 7 nucleotides agree with TRBD1. J gave up 10 bases and V 7 bases, and 12 bases lay outside the gene matches. The germline CDR1 and CDR2 sequences are LNHDA and SQIVND (reference sequence). The CDR3 spans 13 residues.

The chain is built from TRBV7-2 and TRBJ2-1, with D perhaps assigned TRBD1 or TRBD2 (5 bases each). The germline V gene has CDR1 SGHTA and CDR2 FQGNSA. Trimming shortened V by 5 bases and J by 8 bases, and 25 bases separated the two germline ends. The CDR3 is 17 amino acids. The CDR3 DNA is TGTGCCAGCAGCACCCTCCCCCCCGGGACCGAGTCCGATGAGCAGTTCTTC. Residues: CASSTLPPGTESDEQFF.

This chain links TRBV27 with TRBJ2-7, with 9 bases fitting TRBD1. The CDR3 has 15 amino acids. Germline CDR1 reads MNHEY; CDR2 reads SMNVEV (reference sequence). J lost 3 bases, V lost 6 bases, and 9 bases had no gene match. The CDR3 sequence: CASRSPDRGYYEQYF. CDR3 DNA sequence: TGTGCCAGCAGATCTCCGGACAGGGGCTACTACGAGCAGTACTTC.

The chain recombines TRBV5-1 with TRBJ2-2; D assignment may be TRBD1 or TRBD2 (5 bases each). CDR3 length equals 17 residues. The germline V and J ends were trimmed by 4 bases and 3 bases, with 19 bases remaining between them. Germline V gene data show CDR1 as SGHRS and CDR2 as YFSETQ. The CDR3 loop is CASSANGAGTYTGELFF. As DNA, the CDR3 is TGCGCCAGCAGCGCCAACGGGGCAGGAACCTACACCGGGGAGCTGTTTTTT.

V usage is TRBV28 and J usage is TRBJ2-1, with 10 bases lining up with TRBD2. V lost 5 bases and J lost 5; bases outside the gene matches: 15. The germline CDR1 and CDR2 sequences are MDHEN and SYDVKM. The CDR3 spans 18 residues. The CDR3 DNA follows: TGTGCCAGCAGTCTCCTTTCGCGAGCGGGAGGGCTCAACAATGAGCAGTTCTTC. As protein: CASSLLSRAGGLNNEQFF.

The V call is TRBV7-9, the J call TRBJ2-7, with D hard to call. V lost 5 bases and J lost 3, with 17 bases in between. In germline, CDR1 is SEHNR, CDR2 FQNEAQ (reference sequence). This CDR3 has 15 residues. The DNA for the CDR3 is TGTGCCAGCAGCGCTTATCCGGACGTGAACTACGAGCAGTACTTC. This gives the protein CASSAYPDVNYEQYF.

This clone was found a few times. This CDR3 reads CASISDRYHNEQFF. CDR3 nucleotide sequence: TGTGCCAGTATATCGGACAGATATCACAATGAGCAGTTCTTC. The chain employs TRBV19 and TRBJ2-1; D may be TRBD1 (6 bases). This CDR3 spans 14 amino acids. Trimming stripped 7 bases from V and 5 bases from J, with 15 bases between. Germline CDR1 and CDR2: LNHDA and SQIVND (reference sequence).